One T cell receptor (beta chain) is described in this entry. The sample belongs to a study of T cell changes during pregnancy in multiple sclerosis. The data were produced by immunoSEQ multiplex PCR, yet TCRdb's version contains in-frame clones alone and is incomplete. The data show about 72,000 clones, 92% seen once. The CDR3 totals 18 residues. The V gene end was trimmed by 2 bases and the J gene end by 0 bases; junction bases not matched to a gene: 8. The V gene's germline CDR1 is SGDLS and CDR2 YYNGEE. The origin of this receptor is a female donor in good health, enrolled as a control in a pregnancy study. The sequencing here drew on peripheral blood, taken in the first trimester of pregnancy. This sequence joins TRBV9 and TRBJ2-3; 11 nucleotides align to TRBD2. CDR3 in amino acids: CASSVGLAGMGSTDTQYF. Here the CDR3 DNA reads TGTGCCAGCAGCGTCGGACTAGCGGGCATGGGGAGCACAGATACGCAGTATTTT. Full variable domain (remainder filled in from reference TRBV9 and TRBJ2-3): DSGVTQTPKHLITATGQRVTLRCSPRSGDLSVYWYQQSLDQGLQFLIQYYNGEERAKGNILERFSAQQFPDLHSELNLSSLELGDSALYFCASSVGLAGMGSTDTQYFGPGTRLTVL.